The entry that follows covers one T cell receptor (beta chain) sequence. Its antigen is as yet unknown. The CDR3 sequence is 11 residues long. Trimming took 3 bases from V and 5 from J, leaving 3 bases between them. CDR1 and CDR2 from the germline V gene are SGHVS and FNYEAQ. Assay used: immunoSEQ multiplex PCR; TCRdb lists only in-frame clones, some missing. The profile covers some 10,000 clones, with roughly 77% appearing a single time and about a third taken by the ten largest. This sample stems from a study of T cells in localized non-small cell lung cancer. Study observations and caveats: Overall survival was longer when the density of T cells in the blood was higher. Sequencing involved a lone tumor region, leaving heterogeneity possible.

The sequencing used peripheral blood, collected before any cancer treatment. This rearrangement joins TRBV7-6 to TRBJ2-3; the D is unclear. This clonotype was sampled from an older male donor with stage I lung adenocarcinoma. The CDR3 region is CASSFGDTQYF. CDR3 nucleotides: TGTGCCAGCAGCTTCGGAGATACGCAGTATTTT.